This T cell receptor (beta chain) originates from a study of blood T cell repertoires in COVID-19. About the research overall: Samples taken during acute and convalescent COVID-19 were collected in the United States, Italy and Spain. T cells, B-cell-depleted T cells, or PBMCs supplied cDNA or gDNA.

How the authors handled the data: Researchers report that nucleated cell counts were estimated from reference gene primer amplification. This table comes from immunoSEQ multiplex PCR, and its TCRdb copy is limited to in-frame clones, with some not included. V and J calls and clone size are those listed in that table; D and trimming were worked out from the DNA. Here the sample spans about 250,000 clones, about 89% being singletons. Looked up from germline, CDR1 is MNHEY and CDR2 is SVGAGI. V was clipped by 5 bases and J by 3 bases; unmatched bases: 3. The CDR3 contains 14 residues. Source material: peripheral blood. The clonotype was recovered from a woman in her sixties or seventies who had recovered from COVID-19. V and J are TRBV6-5 and TRBJ2-3; 9 bases are a match to TRBD2. CDR3 protein: CASSSGLATDTQYF. The CDR3 DNA sequence: TGTGCCAGCAGTAGCGGACTAGCGACAGATACGCAGTATTTT.